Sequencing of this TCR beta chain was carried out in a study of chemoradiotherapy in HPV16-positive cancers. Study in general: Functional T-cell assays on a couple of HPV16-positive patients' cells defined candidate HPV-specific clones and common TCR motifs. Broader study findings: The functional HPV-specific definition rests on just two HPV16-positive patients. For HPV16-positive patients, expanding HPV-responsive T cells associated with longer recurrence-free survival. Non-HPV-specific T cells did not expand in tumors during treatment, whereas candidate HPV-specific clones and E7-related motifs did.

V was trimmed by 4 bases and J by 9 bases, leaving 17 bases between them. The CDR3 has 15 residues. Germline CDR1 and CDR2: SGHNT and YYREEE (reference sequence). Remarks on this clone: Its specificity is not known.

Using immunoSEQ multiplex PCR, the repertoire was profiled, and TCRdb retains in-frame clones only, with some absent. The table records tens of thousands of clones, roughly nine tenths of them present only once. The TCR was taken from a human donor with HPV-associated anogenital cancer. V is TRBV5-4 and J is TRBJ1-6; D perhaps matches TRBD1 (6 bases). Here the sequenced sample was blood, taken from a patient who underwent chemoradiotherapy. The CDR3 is CASSLDRAGVSPLHF. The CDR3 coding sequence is TGTGCCAGCAGCCTAGACCGGGCAGGGGTTTCACCCCTCCACTTT.